This TCR beta chain was found in a study of blood T cell dynamics during melanoma immunotherapy. Time point specified: pre-treatment baseline. Data came from immunoSEQ multiplex PCR; TCRdb stores just in-frame clones and leaves some out. Of fewer than 11,000 clones listed, 89% are singletons. CDR1 and CDR2 (germline): LNHDA, SQIVND (reference sequence). V was pared by 6 bases and J by 7 bases, with 2 bases of the junction left unmatched. The CDR3 has 12 residues. The clonotype comes from a human donor with melanoma. Source: blood, taken from a patient treated with checkpoint blockade. The chain recombines TRBV19 with TRBJ1-4; 7 nucleotides line up with TRBD1. This chain's CDR3 is CASSAGGEKLFF. CDR3 coding DNA: TGTGCCAGTAGCGCAGGGGGTGAAAAACTGTTTTTT.